Listed below are T cell receptor beta chains from one sample, sequenced in a study of shared clonotypes between healthy human individuals. Only in-frame clones appear in the TCRdb table, and some are missing; sequencing was by immunoSEQ multiplex PCR. The sample has about 980,000 clones; 76% are singletons. The source material was memory CD4+ T cells sorted from blood. These receptors came from a man younger than 35 in good health. Each CDR3 is given without its conserved first and last residue. Fields, in order: J gene, clone size, V gene, CDR3 protein. For some rows the clone size is stated as once, few or many, or as a class when expanded; others skip it.

>TRBJ1-1|.|TRBV6-4
ASRATSGTEAF
>TRBJ2-5|.|TRBV30
AWSAQRGWETQY
>TRBJ2-2|.|TRBV9
ASSEKQGYGELF
>TRBJ2-3|many|TRBV5-1
ASVRRPSTDTQY
>TRBJ1-5|.|TRBV5-8
ASSLDSRQKYSNQPQH
>TRBJ1-5|.|TRBV30
AWSLRGTGPQH
>TRBJ2-1|.|TRBV11-2
ASSPVAQVHNEQF
>TRBJ1-5|.|TRBV7-2
ASSPERTWSQPQH
>TRBJ2-3|.|TRBV2
ASSLHMSTDTQY
>TRBJ2-7|few|TRBV30
AWIGSDRKYEQY
>TRBJ2-7|.|TRBV10-3
AISEGPAGQGSYEQY
>TRBJ2-2|once|TRBV19
ASSVQGLIPGELF
>TRBJ1-1|.|TRBV10-3
AIRSQVTEAF
>TRBJ1-4|.|TRBV7-2
ASSLMKQHNEKLF
>TRBJ2-3|.|TRBV6-5
ASSYSGVDTQY
>TRBJ2-7|.|TRBV5-7
ASSHVRDSDNEQY
>TRBJ1-1|.|TRBV5-4
ASSLAGRLDTEAF